These 14 T cell receptor beta chains were sequenced from one sample in a study of T cell changes during pregnancy in multiple sclerosis. Only in-frame clones appear in the TCRdb table, and some are missing; sequencing was by immunoSEQ multiplex PCR. The profile shows 80,000 or so clones, about 91% of them singletons. The specimen was peripheral blood, collected before pregnancy. The receptors were gathered from a female donor with multiple sclerosis, enrolled in a pregnancy study.

This chain links TRBV30 with TRBJ1-5; D is undetermined. V was clipped by 2 bases and J by 1 base, with 12 bases between them. The CDR3 has 15 residues. Germline loops: CDR1 GTSNPN, CDR2 SVGIG (reference sequence). The CDR3 coding sequence is TGTGCCTGGAGTACGGGGAAGATGAGCAATCAGCCCCAGCATTTT. Translated, it gives CAWSTGKMSNQPQHF.

The CDR3 DNA reads as TGTGCCAGCTCCCCCCAAAAGGGGAACTCTGGGGCCAACGTCCTGACTTTC. Translation gives CASSPQKGNSGANVLTF. The chain couples TRBV18 to TRBJ2-6; possibly TRBD1 for D (5 bases). This CDR3 region has 17 residues. Looked up from germline, CDR1 is KGHSH and CDR2 is LQKENI. The V end lost 6 bases, the J end lost 0 bases, and 15 bases lay between the germline ends.

This chain joins TRBV19 and TRBJ1-3; D is perhaps TRBD1 (5 bases). The CDR3 is made up of 14 amino acids. V was cut by 3 bases and J by 0 bases, with 6 bases left in between. Germline V gene lookup returns CDR1 LNHDA and CDR2 SQIVND (reference sequence). Written as DNA, the CDR3 is TGTGCCAGTAGTATGGACACCTCTGGAAACACCATATATTTT. It translates to CASSMDTSGNTIYF.

The V call is TRBV19, the J call TRBJ1-5; possible D gene TRBD1, 6 bases. This CDR3 spans 13 amino acids. The V end was cut by 5 bases, the J end by 4 bases, with 9 bases between. Germline loops: CDR1 LNHDA, CDR2 SQIVND (reference sequence). CDR3 residues: CASSGQSNQPQHF. CDR3 sequence (DNA): TGTGCCAGTAGTGGACAGTCGAATCAGCCCCAGCATTTT.

The chain combines TRBV5-1 with TRBJ1-2; tentatively, D is TRBD1 (5 bases). This CDR3 comprises 14 residues. V shed 1 base and J shed 5 bases, with 12 bases lying between them. The germline V gene has CDR1 SGHRS and CDR2 YFSETQ. The CDR3 DNA sequence: TGCGCCAGCAGCTTGTTTCCGACAGAGTATGGCTACACCTTC. This sequence encodes CASSLFPTEYGYTF.

CDR3 region: CASSQTGGYGYTF. CDR3 in DNA: TGTGCCAGTAGCCAGACAGGGGGCTATGGCTACACCTTC. V usage is TRBV19 and J usage is TRBJ1-2; 9 bases align to TRBD1. The CDR3 has 13 amino acids. From germline, CDR1 is LNHDA and CDR2 SQIVND (reference sequence). V shed 6 bases and J 4 bases; nucleotides not matched to a gene: 3.

This clone has just a few counts. The rearrangement uses TRBV28 and TRBJ1-6, with TRBD1 identical over 7 bases. After removal of 6 bases from V and 1 base from J, the junction contained 6 bases not matched to a gene. CDR3 length: 16 amino acids. The germline V gene encodes CDR1 MDHEN and CDR2 SYDVKM. In DNA form, the CDR3 reads TGTGCCAGCAGGACCCAGGGACAGTCCTATAATTCACCCCTCCACTTT. Translated, it gives CASRTQGQSYNSPLHF.

The chain couples TRBV4-1 to TRBJ1-1, with D maybe TRBD1 (5 bases). The ends were cut back, 3 bases at V and 4 bases at J, with 15 bases in the middle. Germline V gene data show CDR1 as MGHRA and CDR2 as YSYEKL. The CDR3 length is 15 residues. CDR3 in amino acids: CASSQGGGPGTEAFF. The CDR3 bases are TGCGCCAGCAGCCAGGGGGGGGGTCCGGGCACTGAAGCTTTCTTT.

This chain uses TRBV7-9 with TRBJ1-2; a weak D match, TRBD1 (6 bases). V was pared by 4 bases and J by 4 bases, with 13 bases between. This CDR3 spans 14 amino acids. The V gene's germline CDR1 is SEHNR and CDR2 FQNEAQ (reference sequence). The CDR3: CASSSGTSGYGYTF. The DNA of the CDR3 is TGTGCCAGCAGCTCCGGGACATCAGGCTATGGCTACACCTTC.

V is TRBV10-3 and J is TRBJ1-1, with 10 bases lining up with TRBD1. Germline-derived CDR1 and CDR2 are ENHRY and SYGVKD. With 8 bases clipped from V and 3 bases from J, the junction kept 9 bases outside the gene matches. The CDR3 is 15 amino acids. The DNA of the CDR3 is TGTGCCATCTCTGACAGGGGGCAGGGTCACACTGAAGCTTTCTTT. It is translated as CAISDRGQGHTEAFF.

The V and J genes are TRBV4-2 and TRBJ2-3, with 10 nucleotides matching TRBD1. CDR1 and CDR2 from the germline V gene are LGHNA and YNFKEQ. With 8 bases clipped from V and 1 base from J, the junction kept 6 bases outside the gene matches. The CDR3 length is 15 residues. CDR3 amino acids: CASGVGTGGTDTQYF. DNA of the CDR3: TGTGCCAGCGGAGTGGGGACAGGGGGCACAGATACGCAGTATTTT.

The chain employs TRBV27 and TRBJ2-5, with TRBD1 identical over 7 bases. The V segment lost 3 bases and the J segment 5 bases; nucleotides outside the gene matches: 3. The CDR3 contains 13 residues. Per germline, CDR1 MNHEY and CDR2 SMNVEV (reference sequence). In DNA, the CDR3 is TGTGCCAGCAGTTTCCGCAGGGGGGAGACCCAGTACTTC. It encodes CASSFRRGETQYF.

V gene TRBV5-1 combines with J gene TRBJ1-4; possibly TRBD1 for D (5 bases). This CDR3 is built from 15 residues. The germline V gene has CDR1 SGHRS and CDR2 YFSETQ. Trimming removed 4 bases at V and 4 bases at J, with 14 bases between. CDR3 sequence: CASSLLGVDNEKLFF. CDR3 in DNA: TGCGCCAGCAGCCTCCTAGGGGTCGATAATGAAAAACTGTTTTTT.

J is TRBJ1-2 and V is TRBV7-8; 11 positions match TRBD1. The length of the CDR3 is 14 residues. Germline CDR1 reads SGHVS; CDR2 reads FQNEAQ. V was clipped by 4 bases and J by 7 bases; unmatched bases: 5. CDR3 nucleotides: TGTGCCAGCAGCTCGGACAGGGGGCAGAGTGGCTACACCTTC. Translated, it gives CASSSDRGQSGYTF.